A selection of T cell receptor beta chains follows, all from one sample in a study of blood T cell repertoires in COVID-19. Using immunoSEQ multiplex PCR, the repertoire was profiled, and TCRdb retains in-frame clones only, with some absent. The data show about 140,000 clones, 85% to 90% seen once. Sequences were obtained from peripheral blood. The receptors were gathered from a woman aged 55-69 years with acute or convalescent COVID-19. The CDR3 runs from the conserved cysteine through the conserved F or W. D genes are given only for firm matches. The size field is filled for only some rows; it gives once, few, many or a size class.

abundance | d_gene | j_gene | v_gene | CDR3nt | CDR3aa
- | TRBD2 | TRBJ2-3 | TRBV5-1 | TGCGCCAGCACCCCCGGGACTACCAGCGGGGTAGATACGCAGTATTTT | CASTPGTTSGVDTQYF
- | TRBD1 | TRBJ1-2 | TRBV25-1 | TGTGCCAGCAGTCGTTCGGTCGACAGGGGTCTTCGGGGCTACACCTTC | CASSRSVDRGLRGYTF
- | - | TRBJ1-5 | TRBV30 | TGTGCCTGGAGTGAGGGGGAACATAGCAATCAGCCCCAGCATTTT | CAWSEGEHSNQPQHF
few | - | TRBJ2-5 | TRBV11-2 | TGTGCCAGCAGCTTAAACACGGGGGTCCAAGAGACCCAGTACTTC | CASSLNTGVQETQYF
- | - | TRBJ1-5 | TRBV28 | TGTGCCAGCAGCCCGGCAGGACTCAATCAGCCCCAGCATTTT | CASSPAGLNQPQHF
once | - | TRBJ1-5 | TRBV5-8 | TGTGCCAGCAGCTTGGCAGGAAATAGCAATCAGCCCCAGCATTTT | CASSLAGNSNQPQHF
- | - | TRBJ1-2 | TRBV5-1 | TGCGCCAGCAGCTTCCGGACGGGGGGCATGCGAGGCTACACCTTC | CASSFRTGGMRGYTF
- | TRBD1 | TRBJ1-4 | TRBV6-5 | TGTGCCAGCAGGACGGACAGGGGGGGTGAAAAACTGTTTTTT | CASRTDRGGEKLFF
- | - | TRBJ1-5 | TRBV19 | TGTGCCAGTAGGAGCAGAGGCGCCGTGAGTAGCAATCAGCCCCAGCATTTT | CASRSRGAVSSNQPQHF
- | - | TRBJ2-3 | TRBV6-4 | TGTGCCAGCAGTGTGCACACGACAGATACGCAGTATTTT | CASSVHTTDTQYF
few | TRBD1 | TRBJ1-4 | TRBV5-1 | TGCGCCAGCAGCCCGGGGGACAGCCAGGGAAAACTGTTTTTT | CASSPGDSQGKLFF
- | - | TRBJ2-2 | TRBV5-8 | TGTGCCAGCAACGCCCGCGGGGTTTCGAACACCGGGGAGCTGTTTTTT | CASNARGVSNTGELFF
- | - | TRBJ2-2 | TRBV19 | TGTGCCAGTAGTATTATGACCGGGGAGCTGTTTTTT | CASSIMTGELFF
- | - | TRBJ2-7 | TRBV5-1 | TGCGCCAGCAGTAAAAAGGAGGATGGGCTTTACTACGAGCAGTACTTC | CASSKKEDGLYYEQYF
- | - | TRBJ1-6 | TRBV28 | TGTGCCAGCAGTTTATCTACAGGGTTAACCCTCCACTTT | CASSLSTGLTLHF
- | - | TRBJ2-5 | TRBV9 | TGTGCCAGCAGCGTAGCCCCGCTCGCGGAGACCCAGTACTTC | CASSVAPLAETQYF
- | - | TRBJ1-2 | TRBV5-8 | TGTGCCAGCAGCCACGGACAGACTAACTATGGCTACACCTTC | CASSHGQTNYGYTF
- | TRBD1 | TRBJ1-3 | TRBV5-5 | TGTGCCAGCAGCTTGTTAGGACAGGGGAGTAGGTCTGGAAACACCATATATTTT | CASSLLGQGSRSGNTIYF
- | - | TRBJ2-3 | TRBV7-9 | TGTGCCAGCAGCCCAGGGAACCCGGGTACGCAGTATTTT | CASSPGNPGTQYF
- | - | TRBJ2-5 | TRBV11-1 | TGTGCCAGCAGCTTATTGACAGGGCGGGGAGAGACCCAGTACTTC | CASSLLTGRGETQYF
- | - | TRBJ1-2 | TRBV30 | TGTGCCTGGAGGGTAAAAAGTGCGTCCGGGGGCTACACCTTC | CAWRVKSASGGYTF
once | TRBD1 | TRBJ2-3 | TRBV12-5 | TGTGCTAGTGGTTTTTCAGGGGGCGATACGCAGTATTTT | CASGFSGGDTQYF
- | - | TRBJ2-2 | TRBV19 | TGTGCCAGTAGTATAGTTGAGCGGTTCCGGAACACCGGGGAGCTGTTTTTT | CASSIVERFRNTGELFF
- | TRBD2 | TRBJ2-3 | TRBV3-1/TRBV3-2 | TGTGCCAGCAGCCAGAGGGGAGGGCGGGGGGACACAGATACGCAGTATTTT | CASSQRGGRGDTDTQYF
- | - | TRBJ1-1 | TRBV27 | TGTGCCAGCAGTGAGAGACCTCAGGGCCTTGGGGTTATGAACACTGAAGCTTTCTTT | CASSERPQGLGVMNTEAFF
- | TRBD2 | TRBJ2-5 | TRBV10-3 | TGTGCCATCAGAGGACTAGCGGGCGAGACCCAGTACTTC | CAIRGLAGETQYF
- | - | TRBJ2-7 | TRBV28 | TGTGCCAGCAGTTCGCGGGGACTCTACGAGCAGTACTTC | CASSSRGLYEQYF
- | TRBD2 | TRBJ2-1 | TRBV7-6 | TGTGCCAGCAGCCCACTAGCGGGGATCTTCAATGAGCAGTTCTTC | CASSPLAGIFNEQFF
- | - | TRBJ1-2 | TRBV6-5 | TGTGCCAGCACGCAGGACTATGGCTACACCTTC | CASTQDYGYTF
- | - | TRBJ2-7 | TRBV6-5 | TGTGCCAGCAGTCCGCAGACAGGAACCTACGAGCAGTACTTC | CASSPQTGTYEQYF
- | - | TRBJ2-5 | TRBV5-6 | TGTGCCAGCAGCGCAAAAGGGGGGGGAGAGACCCAGTACTTC | CASSAKGGGETQYF
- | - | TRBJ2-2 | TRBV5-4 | TGTGCCAGCAGCACCGGGGGAGCCGGGGAGCTGTTTTTT | CASSTGGAGELFF
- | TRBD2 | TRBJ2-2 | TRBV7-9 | TGTGCCAGCAGCTCCCGACTAGCGGGGGACACCGGGGAGCTGTTTTTT | CASSSRLAGDTGELFF
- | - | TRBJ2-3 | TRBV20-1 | TGCAGTGCTAGTAGTAGCGAGATGTCCGATTTCACAGATACGCAGTATTTT | CSASSSEMSDFTDTQYF
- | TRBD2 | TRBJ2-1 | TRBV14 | TGTGCCAGCACTGTTAGCGGGGGGGGTCCCAATGAGCAGTTCTTC | CASTVSGGGPNEQFF
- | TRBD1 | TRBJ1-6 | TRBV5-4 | TGTGCCAGCAGGACCGGGACAGCTCCTGATTCACCCCTCCACTTT | CASRTGTAPDSPLHF
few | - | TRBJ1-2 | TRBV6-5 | TGTGCCAGCAGCCGAAAGGGGTATGGCTACACCTTC | CASSRKGYGYTF
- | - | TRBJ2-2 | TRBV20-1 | TGCAGTGCCCGCCGGACAGGGGAGCTGTTTTTT | CSARRTGELFF
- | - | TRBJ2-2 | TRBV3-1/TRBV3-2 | TGTGCCAGCAGCCAAGTACGGTTAAACACCGGGGAGCTGTTTTTT | CASSQVRLNTGELFF
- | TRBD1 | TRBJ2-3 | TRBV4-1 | TGCGCCAGCAGCCAAGTGAGGACAGGGGAGGGGACAGATACGCAGTATTTT | CASSQVRTGEGTDTQYF
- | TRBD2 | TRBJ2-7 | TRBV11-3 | TGTGCCAGCAGCTTAGGGGTAGCGGGGGCCCTGCGGGGCGAGCAGTACTTC | CASSLGVAGALRGEQYF
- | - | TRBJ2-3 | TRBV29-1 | TGCAGCGTTGTGTTAGCCTCCACAGATACGCAGTATTTT | CSVVLASTDTQYF
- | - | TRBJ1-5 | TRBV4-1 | TGCGCCAGCAGCCGGGAGGGAAGTGGCAATCAGCCCCAGCATTTT | CASSREGSGNQPQHF
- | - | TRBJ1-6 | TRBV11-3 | TGTGCCAGCAGCGCCCTGAACGGGGGGAATTCACCCCTCCACTTT | CASSALNGGNSPLHF
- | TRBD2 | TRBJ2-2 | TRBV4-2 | TGTGCCAGCAGCCATGGACTAGCGGGGGCGAACACCGGGGAGCTGTTTTTT | CASSHGLAGANTGELFF
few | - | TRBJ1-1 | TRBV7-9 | TGTGCCAGCAGCTTAGCAGGGGCCACCACTGAAGCTTTCTTT | CASSLAGATTEAFF
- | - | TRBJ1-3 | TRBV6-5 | TGTGCCAGCAGATCACAGGTCTTCTCTGGAAACACCATATATTTT | CASRSQVFSGNTIYF
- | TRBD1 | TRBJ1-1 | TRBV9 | TGTGCCAGCAGCACACGGGACAGGGGTGGGAACACTGAAGCTTTCTTT | CASSTRDRGGNTEAFF
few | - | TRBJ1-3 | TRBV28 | TGTGCCAGCTGCCCTCCGGCTGGAAACACCATATATTTT | CASCPPAGNTIYF
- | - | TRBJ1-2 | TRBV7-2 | TGTGTCTCCTCCTTGGCGACAGTTTCTAACTATGGCTACACCTTC | CVSSLATVSNYGYTF
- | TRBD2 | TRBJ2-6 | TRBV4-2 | TGTGCCAGCAGCCAAGATCGGGGGGTCTCTGGGGCCAACGTCCTGACTTTC | CASSQDRGVSGANVLTF
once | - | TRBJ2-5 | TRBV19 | TGTGCCAGCTCACCACAGGGTGGGGAGACCCAGTACTTC | CASSPQGGETQYF
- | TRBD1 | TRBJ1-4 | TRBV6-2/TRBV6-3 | TGTGCCAGCAGTGGACAGGGCCGGTTTGGAAAACTGTTTTTT | CASSGQGRFGKLFF
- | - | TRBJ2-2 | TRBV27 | TGTGCCAGCAGTTTAGTCCGGGTGAAATCCGGGGAGCTGTTTTTT | CASSLVRVKSGELFF
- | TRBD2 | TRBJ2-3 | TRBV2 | TGTGCCAGCATAGCGGGGGGCACAGATACGCAGTATTTT | CASIAGGTDTQYF
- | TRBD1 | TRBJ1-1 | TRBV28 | TGTGCCAGCAGTTTATGGCGACAGGGGGATGAAAAAGCTTTCTTT | CASSLWRQGDEKAFF
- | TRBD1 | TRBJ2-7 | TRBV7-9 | TGTGCCAGCAGCGGACAGGGTGTGGGGGGCTCCTACGAGCAGTACTTC | CASSGQGVGGSYEQYF
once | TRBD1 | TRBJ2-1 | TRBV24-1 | TGTGCCACCAGTGACCCTCGACAGGGGGCGAGCGAGCAGTTCTTC | CATSDPRQGASEQFF
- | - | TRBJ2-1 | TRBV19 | TGTGCCAGTAGTATCTCCCGGGACAATGAGCAGTTCTTC | CASSISRDNEQFF